The rows below give T cell receptor beta chains drawn from one sample of a study of cytomegalovirus exposure and HLA in healthy donors. Libraries were prepared by immunoSEQ multiplex PCR; TCRdb keeps only in-frame clonotypes and omits some of them. The table records 52,000 or so clones, roughly 80% of them present only once. Sequenced input: PBMCs. These receptors all stem from a middle-aged woman in good health and CMV-seropositive. The CDR3 runs from the conserved cysteine through the conserved F or W. The order of the fields is V gene, clone size, J gene, D gene, CDR3 DNA, CDR3 protein. The D gene is left open where the match is weak. The size entry is marked missing in some rows and otherwise reads once, few, many or a size class.

TRBV19	.	TRBJ2-7	TRBD2	TGTGCCACCAGGACTAGCGGGGGATACGAGCAGTACTTC	CATRTSGGYEQYF
TRBV15	few	TRBJ2-5	TRBD2	TGTGCCACCAGCCGCGGGGGGGTAGAAGAGACCCAGTACTTC	CATSRGGVEETQYF
TRBV7-2	.	TRBJ1-3	.	TGTGCCAGCAGCTCCGCAGGGGCTTCTGGAAACACCATATATTTT	CASSSAGASGNTIYF
TRBV18	.	TRBJ1-4	TRBD1	TGTGCCAGCTCACCCGGACAGGGGGCCAATGAAAAACTGTTTTTT	CASSPGQGANEKLFF
TRBV6-1	.	TRBJ1-5	TRBD1	TGTGCCAGCACCCTAGACAGGGCCGACAATCAGCCCCAGCATTTT	CASTLDRADNQPQHF
TRBV7-2	.	TRBJ2-3	.	TGTGCCAGCAGCGGGCGCACAGATACGCAGTATTTT	CASSGRTDTQYF
TRBV6-5	.	TRBJ2-7	TRBD1	TGTGCCAGCAGCAGAGACAGGGGTTACGAGCAGTACTTC	CASSRDRGYEQYF
TRBV15	.	TRBJ1-1	.	TGTGCCACCAGCGCCGGGGGGAAGAACACTGAAGCTTTCTTT	CATSAGGKNTEAFF
TRBV19	.	TRBJ1-2	.	TGTGCCAGTAGTGGGCCGGGAACAAAAGCTAACTATGGCTACACCTTC	CASSGPGTKANYGYTF
TRBV9	.	TRBJ1-1	TRBD1	TGTGCCAGCAGCGCCCCGACAGGGCACACTGAAGCTTTCTTT	CASSAPTGHTEAFF
TRBV19	.	TRBJ2-1	TRBD2	TGTGGGACTAGCGGATACAATGAGCAGTTCTTC	CGTSGYNEQFF
TRBV30	once	TRBJ1-2	TRBD1	TGTGCCTGGAGTCGGGACAGCCTCTATGGCTACACCTTC	CAWSRDSLYGYTF
TRBV28	.	TRBJ1-5	TRBD1	TGTGCCAGCAAGACGGACAGGGGCGGGGAGAATCAGCCCCAGCATTTT	CASKTDRGGENQPQHF
TRBV19	.	TRBJ1-5	TRBD1	TGTGCCAGTAGTACCTGGAGACAGGGGGTCAATCAGCCCCAGCATTTT	CASSTWRQGVNQPQHF
TRBV30	.	TRBJ2-7	TRBD1	TGTGCCTGTTGGGACAGGGTTACCTACGAGCAGTACTTC	CACWDRVTYEQYF
TRBV5-6	.	TRBJ2-3	TRBD2	TGTGCCAGCAGAAGTGGGGGGGGCACAGATACGCAGTATTTT	CASRSGGGTDTQYF
TRBV5-4	.	TRBJ1-4	TRBD1	TGTGCCAGCAGCCGACAGGGACCGAATGAAAAACTGTTTTTT	CASSRQGPNEKLFF
TRBV11-2	.	TRBJ1-2	.	TGTGCCAGCAGCTCCCTGGGGAGCTATGGCTACACCTTC	CASSSLGSYGYTF
TRBV30	.	TRBJ2-2	.	TGTGCCTGGAGTGTCGACAGACACACCGGGGAGCTGTTTTTT	CAWSVDRHTGELFF
TRBV7-2	.	TRBJ1-4	TRBD1	TGTGCCAGCAGCTTAAGGCTGGCAGGGGGAACTAATGAAAAACTGTTTTTT	CASSLRLAGGTNEKLFF
TRBV5-4	.	TRBJ1-1	.	TGTGCCAGCAGCTTGGCCGGAGGGGCTGAAGCTTTCTTT	CASSLAGGAEAFF
TRBV4-2	.	TRBJ2-5	TRBD2	TGTGCCAGCAGCCAAGATGTAGCTAGCGGACAAGAGACCCAGTACTTC	CASSQDVASGQETQYF
TRBV4-2	.	TRBJ2-3	.	TGTGCCAGCAGCCGAGAAGTGGGAGCCCCGGATACGCAGTATTTT	CASSREVGAPDTQYF
TRBV30	.	TRBJ1-1	.	TGTGCCGCATCCCCTCCGGGCGGAGGGTTAACTGAAGCTTTCTTT	CAASPPGGGLTEAFF
TRBV19	.	TRBJ2-5	TRBD2	TGTGCCAGTAGTATCACAGCGGGGGAAGAGACCCAGTACTTC	CASSITAGEETQYF
TRBV29-1	.	TRBJ2-5	TRBD1	TGCAGCGTTGTTCGCGACAGGGGGGAAGAGACCCAGTACTTC	CSVVRDRGEETQYF
TRBV6-1	once	TRBJ2-1	TRBD1	TGTGCCCTGATCAGGACAGGGGTGCCCAATGAGCAGTTCTTC	CALIRTGVPNEQFF
TRBV28	.	TRBJ2-7	TRBD1	TGTGCCAGCAGTACAGGGGGCCTGGAGGGCGAGCAGTACTTC	CASSTGGLEGEQYF
TRBV7-7	.	TRBJ1-4	TRBD1	TGTGCCAGCAGCCCGGGGACAGAATCTGAAAAACTGTTTTTT	CASSPGTESEKLFF
TRBV4-1	.	TRBJ2-2	.	TGCGCCAGCAGCCAAGAATCGGCCTGGGCGGGCAACACCGGGGAGCTGTTTTTT	CASSQESAWAGNTGELFF
TRBV5-4	.	TRBJ1-4	TRBD1	TGTGCCAGCAGCCCGGGACAGGGGGCTGTAAAACTGTTTTTT	CASSPGQGAVKLFF